A single sample gave rise to the 14 T cell receptor beta chains below, sequenced in a study of cytomegalovirus exposure and HLA in healthy donors. The PCR contained 60 Vbeta and 13 Jbeta primers. Here immunoSEQ multiplex PCR was the method, and the copy in TCRdb shows in-frame clones only, minus some. The profile shows 130,000 or so clones, roughly 80% of them singletons. Sequencing was performed on PBMCs. These receptors were taken from a female donor in good health and CMV-seronegative.

The gene calls are TRBV19 and TRBJ1-2; D is unclear. In germline, CDR1 is LNHDA, CDR2 SQIVND (reference sequence). Trimming pared 4 bases from V and 4 bases from J, leaving 16 bases between. The CDR3 sequence is 15 residues long. The CDR3 sequence is CASSKTRQAPYGYTF. CDR3 nucleotides: TGTGCCAGTAGTAAGACACGCCAGGCCCCCTATGGCTACACCTTC. Full variable domain (remainder filled in from reference TRBV19 and TRBJ1-2): DGGITQSPKYLFRKEGQNVTLSCEQNLNHDAMYWYRQDPGQGLRLIYYSQIVNDFQKGDIAEGYSVSREKKESFPLTVTSAQKNPTAFYLCASSKTRQAPYGYTFGSGTRLTVV.

V and J are TRBV10-1 and TRBJ2-1, with D possibly TRBD2 on 5 matching bases. V dropped 3 bases and J dropped 1 base, with 13 bases sitting between them. The V gene's germline CDR1 is WNHNN and CDR2 SYGVQD (reference sequence). CDR3 size: 16 residues. The CDR3 region is CASSESGSRSYNEQFF. The CDR3 region has the DNA TGCGCCAGCAGTGAATCGGGGTCACGATCCTACAATGAGCAGTTCTTC.

This sequence joins TRBV5-1 and TRBJ2-1; 8 positions agree with TRBD2. Germline V lookup: CDR1 SGHRS, CDR2 YFSETQ. The V and J ends lost 4 bases and 4 bases, in that order; junction bases with no gene match: 10. The CDR3 has 16 amino acids. CDR3 nucleotide sequence: TGCGCCAGCAGCCCCCTCGCGGGGGGCGGGTACAATGAGCAGTTCTTC. Its translation: CASSPLAGGGYNEQFF.

The genes are TRBV5-1 and TRBJ1-1; D gene ambiguous. CDR1 is SGHRS, CDR2 YFSETQ, per germline. Deletions cut 1 base from V and 1 base from J, with 8 bases between. The CDR3 sequence is 14 residues long. The CDR3 bases are TGCGCCAGCAGCTTGTACCTAACGAACACTGAAGCTTTCTTT. Translation gives CASSLYLTNTEAFF.

This clone has only one observation. The rearrangement links TRBV27 to TRBJ1-2; possibly TRBD1 for D (5 bases). CDR1 is MNHEY and CDR2 is SMNVEV in the germline V gene (reference sequence). This CDR3 comprises 17 residues. V was pared by 8 bases and J by 3 bases, with 25 bases between. CDR3 DNA: TGTGCCAGCCACATCATCGGCCAAGGGGAAGATGACTATGGCTACACCTTC. It codes for CASHIIGQGEDDYGYTF.

This chain connects TRBV12-5 to TRBJ2-7; 7 bases are a match to TRBD1. V trimming: 8 bases; J trimming: 5 bases; junction bases outside the gene matches: 6. Germline V gene lookup returns CDR1 LGHNT and CDR2 FRNRAP. This CDR3 is built from 12 residues. The CDR3 spells CASTGELHEQYF. In nucleotides, the CDR3 is TGTGCTAGTACAGGGGAGTTGCACGAGCAGTACTTC.

This clone appeared a few times. The chain combines TRBV7-3 with TRBJ1-1; tentatively, D is TRBD1 (6 bases). The V gene lost 3 bases and the J gene lost 3 bases, with 11 bases spanning the gap. CDR1 and CDR2 (germline): SGHTA, FQGTGA. This CDR3 spans 14 amino acids. CDR3 loop: CASSLGRGDTEAFF. In DNA form, the CDR3 reads TGTGCCAGCAGCTTGGGCAGGGGCGACACTGAAGCTTTCTTT.

This clone occurred once. The rearrangement uses TRBV2 and TRBJ2-3, with D uncertain. CDR3 length: 14 amino acids. Trimming cost V 6 bases and J 4 bases, with 14 bases left between them. Per the germline V gene, CDR1 is SNHLY and CDR2 is FYNNEI. CDR3 loop: CASRTSQIPDTQYF. The CDR3 coding sequence is TGTGCCAGCAGGACTTCTCAAATCCCAGATACGCAGTATTTT.

The J gene is TRBJ2-2, the V gene TRBV27, with 9 bases matching TRBD2. J lost 4 bases, V lost 2 bases, and 5 bases had no gene match. This CDR3 has 16 amino acids. Per germline, CDR1 MNHEY and CDR2 SMNVEV (reference sequence). The CDR3 is CASSLRRGGLTGELFF. CDR3 DNA: TGTGCCAGCAGTTTACGGCGGGGGGGCCTCACCGGGGAGCTGTTTTTT.

This chain joins TRBV28 and TRBJ1-6, with a tentative D call TRBD1 (5 bases). Germline V gene sequence: CDR1 MDHEN, CDR2 SYDVKM. V lost 6 bases, J lost 11 bases, and 11 bases lay in between. This CDR3 has 12 residues. CDR3 nucleotides: TGTGCCAGCAGCCACCAGGGTACACCCCTCCACTTT. Its protein is CASSHQGTPLHF.

This chain joins TRBV7-9 and TRBJ2-1; 12 bases match TRBD2. CDR1 and CDR2 (germline): SEHNR, FQNEAQ (reference sequence). The ends lost 7 bases at V and 7 bases at J; junction bases unmatched: 5. CDR3 length: 14 residues. This chain's CDR3 is CASTLAGGPNEQFF. CDR3 bases: TGTGCCAGCACCCTAGCGGGAGGGCCAAATGAGCAGTTCTTC.

On this clone: At one of its ends the junction is not consistent with the germline gene, which may arise from a read error. The chain joins TRBV7-7 to TRBJ2-1, with TRBD1 as a possible D gene (6 bases). The CDR3 is 15 residues long. Germline V gene sequence: CDR1 SSHAT, CDR2 FNYEAQ (reference sequence). The CDR3 sequence is CASSFEQGPYNEQFF. The CDR3 DNA follows: TGTGCTAGCAGCTTTGAACAGGGCCCCTACAATGAGCAGTTCTTC.

V is TRBV6-1 and J is TRBJ1-2; 7 bases agree with TRBD1. Germline loops: CDR1 MNHNS, CDR2 SASEGT. Trimming at V came to 6 bases and at J to 2 bases, leaving 3 bases not matched to a gene. The CDR3 is 13 residues long. CDR3: CASRKTGNYGYTF. The CDR3 DNA reads as TGTGCCAGCAGGAAGACAGGGAACTATGGCTACACCTTC.

The rearrangement links TRBV28 to TRBJ1-5; 7 bases are a match to TRBD1. This CDR3 contains 16 residues. From germline, CDR1 is MDHEN and CDR2 SYDVKM. Losses at the gene ends were 3 bases for V and 11 bases for J; bases not matched to a gene: 16. DNA for the CDR3: TGTGCCAGCAGTTTGGACAGGATACCCCCTTGGGGATCCCAGCATTTT. It yields the protein CASSLDRIPPWGSQHF.